These 27 T cell receptor beta chains share one sample of origin, sequenced in a study of T cell repertoires in cytomegalovirus infection. These receptors have no identified antigens. Via MiXCR, TCRdb re-called the reads, giving one row per CDR3 protein. Of around 770,000 distinct CDR3 sequences listed, about 28% are singletons. The sequenced sample was cultured CD8+ T cells from PBMCs, obtained from culture after CMV antigen stimulation. Source of these receptors: a human donor in good health (CMV status not recorded). Some clones in this sample may be carry-over from other donors' samples.

V usage is TRBV7-9 and J usage is TRBJ2-1, with 11 bases that match TRBD2. Looked up from germline, CDR1 is SEHNR and CDR2 is FQNEAQ (reference sequence). The CDR3 is 16 residues long. Trimming cost V 5 bases and J 8 bases; bases outside gene matches: 11. DNA of the CDR3: TGTGCCAGCAGCCCGACTAGCGGGGACCCCTTGGATGAGCAGTTCTTC. It specifies CASSPTSGDPLDEQFF.

The chain couples TRBV5-4 to TRBJ1-6, with D perhaps matching TRBD1 (6 bases). Germline V gene lookup returns CDR1 SGHNT and CDR2 YYREEE (reference sequence). The CDR3 is made up of 15 amino acids. Trimming took off 0 bases at V and 5 bases at J, with 9 bases between the two ends. CDR3 amino acids: CASSLGTVNNSPLHF. As DNA, the CDR3 is TGTGCCAGCAGCTTGGGGACAGTTAATAATTCACCCCTCCACTTT.

A few counts support this clonotype. The chain uses TRBV4-1 and TRBJ2-1, with D maybe TRBD2 (5 bases). Trimming stripped 0 bases from V and 7 bases from J, with 10 bases between. The CDR3 extends over 14 amino acids. The germline V gene encodes CDR1 MGHRA and CDR2 YSYEKL. CDR3 sequence reads: CASSQDRGGNEQFF. The CDR3 DNA reads as TGCGCCAGCAGCCAAGATCGGGGTGGTAATGAGCAGTTCTTC.

The chain combines TRBV28 with TRBJ1-2, with D possibly TRBD1 on 6 matching bases. The CDR3 spans 16 residues. Trimming left V 5 bases short and J 11 bases short, with 27 bases between. Germline values: CDR1 MDHEN, CDR2 SYDVKM. The CDR3 spells CASSTTAGVTNYVYTF. Here the CDR3 DNA reads TGTGCCAGCAGTACAACTGCAGGGGTTACTAACTATGTTTACACCTTC.

This clonotype was seen many times. Written as DNA, the CDR3 is TGTGCCAGCAGCAGAGGGACAGGGTATGAAGCTTTCTTT. Translating it yields CASSRGTGYEAFF. The V gene is TRBV7-6, the J gene TRBJ1-1; TRBD1 matches at 9 bases. The CDR3 is 13 amino acids. CDR1 and CDR2 (germline): SGHVS, FNYEAQ. V shed 5 bases, J shed 7 bases, and the junction held 5 bases outside the gene matches.

The rearrangement joins TRBV28 to TRBJ2-7; 7 bases agree with TRBD1. V was clipped by 6 bases and J by 3 bases; unmatched bases: 11. The CDR3 sequence is 15 residues long. CDR1 is MDHEN and CDR2 is SYDVKM in the germline V gene. CDR3 DNA sequence: TGTGCCAGCAGCCCAAGACAGGGTCGGTACTACGAGCAGTACGTC. This translates into CASSPRQGRYYEQYV.

The chain links TRBV19 to TRBJ2-3; 7 bases line up with TRBD2. The CDR3 consists of 19 residues. With V trimmed by 6 bases and J by 2 bases, 20 bases remained unmatched. Germline CDR1 reads LNHDA; CDR2 reads SQIVND (reference sequence). Here the CDR3 DNA reads TGTGCCAGTAGCCCCCGGGACTATGTGTCCGTCGAAAACACAGATACGCAGTATTTT. Protein product: CASSPRDYVSVENTDTQYF.

The rearrangement uses TRBV6-2 or TRBV6-3 and TRBJ2-5, with D perhaps matching TRBD1 (6 bases). Germline CDR1 MNHEY, CDR2 SVGEGT. The CDR3 has 14 amino acids. V was pared by 2 bases and J by 5 bases, with 12 bases between. The CDR3 DNA sequence: TGTGCCAGCAGTTACACTCAGGGGCGGGAGACCCAGTACTTC. Its protein product is CASSYTQGRETQYF.

The CDR3 DNA reads TGCGCCAGCAGCCCCGGCCCGGGGACGAACACCGGGGAGCTGTTTTTT. This sequence encodes CASSPGPGTNTGELFF. This chain joins TRBV4-1 and TRBJ2-2, with D perhaps matching TRBD2 (5 bases). The CDR3 runs 16 residues. The germline CDR1 and CDR2 sequences are MGHRA and YSYEKL. V lost 4 bases and J lost 0, with 12 bases in between.

This clonotype was counted ten times or more. The V gene is TRBV7-8, the J gene TRBJ2-7; D remains ambiguous. Germline CDR1 SGHVS, CDR2 FQNEAQ. Trimming removed 0 bases at V and 7 bases at J, with 13 bases between. The CDR3 contains 14 residues. This CDR3 reads CASSLAGLSREQYV. CDR3 DNA sequence: TGTGCCAGCAGCTTAGCCGGGCTTTCGCGTGAGCAGTACGTC.

This clonotype has more than one count but fewer than ten. The gene calls are TRBV12-3 or TRBV12-4 and TRBJ1-5; tentative D call: TRBD1 (5 bases). The CDR3 consists of 16 residues. V was trimmed by 5 bases and J by 1 base, leaving 15 bases between them. The DNA of the CDR3 is TGTGCCAGCAGTCCTCGCCGGGACCGCAGCAATCAGCCCCAGCATTTT. Translation: CASSPRRDRSNQPQHF.

V gene TRBV15 combines with J gene TRBJ1-2; D gene ambiguous. CDR3 size: 13 residues. V lost 1 base to trimming and J lost 6 bases, with 9 bases between them. Germline values: CDR1 LNHNV, CDR2 YYDKDF (reference sequence). CDR3 nucleotides: TGTGCCACCAGCAGAGTGGTGGGTGATGGCTACACCTTC. Protein: CATSRVVGDGYTF.

The chain uses TRBV27 and TRBJ2-7, with 9 bases identical to TRBD1. The J segment lost 7 bases and the V segment lost 7 bases, leaving 11 bases of the junction unmatched. The germline V gene has CDR1 MNHEY and CDR2 SMNVEV (reference sequence). The CDR3 extends over 14 amino acids. CDR3 residues: CASTPYTGTGEQYF. The CDR3 DNA is TGTGCCAGCACTCCTTACACCGGGACAGGGGAGCAGTACTTC.

Many counts were recorded for this clonotype. The chain couples TRBV7-2 to TRBJ1-2; 9 bases match TRBD1. V dropped 5 bases and J dropped 6; count of bases not matched to a gene: 10. CDR1 SGHTA and CDR2 FQGNSA come from the germline V gene. CDR3 length: 15 residues. CDR3: CASSRFKRDRDGYTF. DNA of the CDR3: TGTGCCAGCAGCCGGTTTAAGCGGGACAGGGATGGCTACACCTTC.

This clonotype was recorded a few times. This chain links TRBV12-5 with TRBJ2-1; D is unclear. In germline, CDR1 is LGHNT, CDR2 FRNRAP. The CDR3 is 13 amino acids. Trimming cost V 5 bases and J 0 bases, with 5 bases left between them. In DNA form, the CDR3 reads TGTGCTAGTGGTCGTAGCTCCTACAATGAGCAGTTCTTC. Its translation: CASGRSSYNEQFF.

This clonotype was recorded a few times. V usage is TRBV7-9 and J usage is TRBJ1-1; 9 positions match TRBD1. The CDR3 covers 16 residues. Trimming took 5 bases from V and 2 from J; bases not matched to a gene: 9. The germline V gene encodes CDR1 SEHNR and CDR2 FQNEAQ (reference sequence). This CDR3 reads CASSPVGQGSNTEAFF. CDR3 DNA sequence: TGTGCCAGCAGCCCGGTGGGACAGGGAAGCAACACTGAAGCTTTCTTT.

This clonotype was seen more than once but under ten times. In DNA, the CDR3 is TGTGCCAGCAACCATCTCTCGCAGGGCGCCTCCTATGGCTACACCTTC. It is translated as CASNHLSQGASYGYTF. The chain combines TRBV7-3 with TRBJ1-2, with D tentatively TRBD1 (5 bases). CDR1 is SGHTA, CDR2 FQGTGA, per germline. Between the trimmed V and J ends, which lost 7 bases and 4 bases, there was a span of 22 bases. The length of the CDR3 is 16 residues.

J is TRBJ2-3 and V is TRBV11-2; TRBD2 agrees at 9 bases. CDR1 is SGHAT and CDR2 is FQNNGV in the germline V gene. This CDR3 has 16 amino acids. Germline trimming cut 3 bases from V and 9 bases from J; bases unmatched to any gene: 13. The CDR3: CASSLSGTSWAQTQYF. As DNA, the CDR3 is TGTGCCAGCAGCTTGAGTGGGACTAGCTGGGCCCAGACGCAGTATTTT.

This chain uses TRBV9 with TRBJ1-4; D is perhaps TRBD1 (5 bases). CDR1 and CDR2 (germline): SGDLS, YYNGEE. The CDR3 is 14 amino acids. Trimming took off 4 bases at V and 5 bases at J, with 12 bases between the two ends. This chain's CDR3 is CASSPREFNEKLFF. The CDR3 DNA reads as TGTGCCAGCAGCCCCAGGGAGTTCAATGAAAAACTGTTTTTT.

The chain has TRBV6-2 or TRBV6-3 and TRBJ2-1; 9 bases match TRBD1. Germline V gene lookup returns CDR1 MNHEY and CDR2 SVGEGT. Losses at the gene ends were 5 bases for V and 4 bases for J; bases not matched to a gene: 3. This CDR3 is built from 14 residues. The CDR3 region is CASSRQGVYNEQFF. The CDR3, as DNA: TGTGCCAGCAGTCGACAGGGGGTATACAATGAGCAGTTCTTC.

The chain joins TRBV7-6 to TRBJ2-1, with 10 bases lining up with TRBD2. The CDR3 is 17 residues long. Per germline, CDR1 SGHVS and CDR2 FNYEAQ. Trimming cost V 5 bases and J 4 bases; bases outside gene matches: 11. The CDR3: CASSQLAGRTAYNEQFF. CDR3 nucleotide sequence: TGTGCCAGCAGCCAACTAGCGGGGAGAACAGCATACAATGAGCAGTTCTTC.

V usage is TRBV7-6 and J usage is TRBJ2-7; no clear D. Germline V gene sequence: CDR1 SGHVS, CDR2 FNYEAQ. This CDR3 has 14 amino acids. The V gene lost 5 bases and the J gene lost 3 bases, with 14 bases spanning the gap. The CDR3 spells CASSPLGVNYEQYV. As DNA, the CDR3 is TGTGCCAGCAGCCCTCTTGGGGTCAACTACGAGCAGTACGTC.

J is TRBJ2-2 and V is TRBV5-1, with D perhaps TRBD1 or TRBD2 (5 bases each). V lost 0 bases and J lost 0, with 15 bases in between. The CDR3 has 18 residues. Germline V gene sequence: CDR1 SGHRS, CDR2 YFSETQ. The CDR3 DNA reads TGCGCCAGCAGCTTGGATGAGGGGCAAGCTTCGAACACCGGGGAGCTGTTTTTT. This sequence encodes CASSLDEGQASNTGELFF.

This clonotype appeared a few times. This chain connects TRBV6-1 to TRBJ1-1; D is perhaps TRBD1 (6 bases). The CDR3 covers 15 residues. Per germline, CDR1 MNHNS and CDR2 SASEGT. V was pared by 2 bases and J by 6 bases, with 16 bases between. The CDR3 DNA sequence: TGTGCCAGCAGTGAAACCGTACAGGGTGTATCTGAAGCTTTCTTT. It is translated as CASSETVQGVSEAFF.

This clonotype was detected a few times. This chain connects TRBV27 to TRBJ2-4; TRBD2 agrees at 11 bases. The V and J ends lost 3 bases and 5 bases, in that order; junction bases with no gene match: 3. Germline V gene lookup returns CDR1 MNHEY and CDR2 SMNVEV (reference sequence). This CDR3 is 15 amino acids long. CDR3 protein: CASSLDSGGENIQYF. The CDR3, as DNA: TGTGCCAGCAGTTTGGATAGCGGGGGGGAAAACATTCAGTACTTC.

This clonotype appeared a few times. The chain has TRBV11-1 and TRBJ2-6; no clear D gene. The CDR3 has 15 residues. V lost 5 bases and J lost 0, with 8 bases in between. Germline V gene lookup returns CDR1 SGHAT and CDR2 FQDESV (reference sequence). CDR3 loop: CASSLLSSGANVLTF. CDR3 DNA: TGTGCCAGCAGCCTCCTGAGCTCTGGGGCCAACGTCCTGACTTTC.

A few counts support this clonotype. The chain combines TRBV7-6 with TRBJ2-3; D remains unclear. V was clipped by 5 bases and J by 0 bases, with 21 bases between them. The CDR3 sequence is 18 residues long. Germline-derived CDR1 and CDR2 are SGHVS and FNYEAQ. CDR3 DNA sequence: TGTGCCAGCAGCCAGAGATCTGAATTCTACGGCAGCACAGATACGCAGTATTTT. The encoded protein is CASSQRSEFYGSTDTQYF.